The clone carrying this TCR beta chain was observed at least ten times. Its specificity is unknown. Arm-PCR of CDR3 regions and iRepertoire HTBI primers were used to build TCR beta libraries. Original handling: The study identified about 60 TRBV and some 15 TRBJ segments across samples. One entry per CDR3 protein, called by TCRdb with MiXCR from the multiplex PCR reads. The authors' filters were not applied to this entry. The repertoire consists of roughly 420,000 distinct CDR3 sequences, with roughly 15% occurring once and the leading ten covering approximately 11%. This sample is part of a study of regulatory T cells in long-lasting Graves disease. Findings and limits, study-wide: TRBV28, TRBJ1-2 and TRBJ2-5 emerged as the favored segments in persistent disease.

As for time point: newly diagnosed GD, antithyroid drugs for less than 3 months. TCR sequences were obtained from RNA taken from PBMCs. The patients were enrolled through endocrinology in Xi'an, China. Trimming took off 3 bases at V and 4 bases at J, with 7 bases between the two ends. Germline V CDR1 and CDR2: SQVTM, ANQGSEA. The length of the CDR3 is 11 residues. This sample was shared with a second study, whose subject was T cells in Graves' hyperthyroidism and ophthalmopathy.

This sequence originates from a woman under 40 with Graves disease. This specimen was peripheral blood mononuclear cells (PBMCs), taken at new diagnosis, from a patient treated with antithyroid drugs. V gene TRBV29-1 combines with J gene TRBJ2-7; no clear D. CDR3 region: CSVDFGYEQYF. The CDR3 DNA is TGCAGCGTTGATTTTGGGTACGAGCAGTACTTC.